This TCR beta chain was documented in a study of blood T cells in healthy people across ages. This clonotype turned up a few times. Investigators took about 10 milliliters of peripheral blood from every donor. Trimming removed 3 bases from V and 4 bases from J; junction bases left unmatched: 4. This CDR3 has 16 amino acids. Looked up from germline, CDR1 is LGHDT and CDR2 is YNNKEL (reference sequence). The second PCR ran about 6 to 12 cycles with a sample-barcoded 5' primer and J-beta primers. TCRdb itself ran the 5' RACE reads through MiXCR, one entry per CDR3 protein. The sample contains fewer than 950,000 distinct CDR3 sequences, about 53% of which appear only once.

The rearrangement links TRBV3-1 to TRBJ2-7; 15 bases map to TRBD2. The sequenced sample consisted of blood. The clonotype was recovered from an elderly man in good health. The CDR3 protein is CASSHPGTSGRYEQYF. The CDR3 nucleotides are TGTGCCAGCAGCCATCCCGGGACTAGCGGGAGGTACGAGCAGTACTTC.